This T cell receptor (beta chain) stems from a study of T-cell memory formation after mild COVID-19. Study-wide results and caveats: Contracting CD4+ clones were located mainly in CM and EM, and CD8+ clones in EMRA. There was a balanced CD4/CD8 profile in clones contracting day 15 to 85, and later expanders leaned CD4+. The second-wave clones peaking on day 37 were not confirmed as SARS-CoV-2-specific.

This clonotype was found a few times. Its antigen is not known. The CDR3 is made up of 16 amino acids. V lost 6 bases to trimming and J lost 2 bases; unmatched junction nucleotides: 12. Looked up from germline, CDR1 is SEHNR and CDR2 is FQNEAQ (reference sequence). Amplification by 5'RACE using constant-segment primers produced TCR alpha and TCR beta cDNA libraries that carried sample barcodes and UMIs. TCRdb reanalysed the 5' RACE reads using MiXCR and keeps one entry per CDR3 protein. Of about 260,000 distinct CDR3 sequences listed, roughly 17% are singletons. The chain couples TRBV7-9 to TRBJ1-1; 7 positions match TRBD1. Sequencing used PBMCs or a T cell subset sorted from them (not recorded which). The source is a man aged 18 to 35 who had mild COVID-19 (a few samples of this study predate the infection). Cell type and time point are not known. The CDR3 DNA reads as TGTGCCAGCAGGTCCAATCCGGGACAGCTTAACACTGAAGCTTTCTTT. Encoded protein: CASRSNPGQLNTEAFF.